This T cell receptor (beta chain) was recovered during a study of blood T cell repertoires in COVID-19. In the study overall: Collection of acute and convalescent COVID-19 samples took place in the United States, Italy and Spain. From T cells, B-cell-depleted T cells, or PBMCs came the material, which was cDNA or gDNA.

In the study's own analysis: Quantification of nucleated cells was approximated via reference gene primer amplification. TCRdb's table, derived via immunoSEQ multiplex PCR, lists solely in-frame clones and lacks some. V, J and clone size reflect that table, while D and trimming were determined from the DNA. The repertoire holds hundreds of thousands of clones, with more than 85% as singletons. The V and J ends lost 2 bases and 2 bases respectively, with 11 bases between them. CDR1 and CDR2 from the germline V gene are MDHEN and SYDVKM. This CDR3 region has 15 residues. This sequence was found in a human donor in a cohort sampled during active COVID-19. Sequencing input: peripheral blood. The rearrangement joins TRBV28 to TRBJ2-3; tentatively, D is TRBD2 (6 bases). CDR3 DNA sequence: TGTGCCAGCAGTTTAGCGGGGCCCTACACAGATACGCAGTATTTT. Translating it yields CASSLAGPYTDTQYF.